This TCR beta chain was profiled in a study of blood T cell repertoires in COVID-19 (dated by TCRdb to the early 2020s). Describing the broader study: Samples covering the acute and convalescent phases of COVID-19 were provided by collaborators in the United States, Italy and Spain. The repertoires were made available in a free public database intended to serve as a resource for research on the immune response to SARS-CoV-2. The dataset comprised deeply sampled blood TCRbeta repertoires from subjects exposed to, actively infected with, or recovered from COVID-19. The samples were drawn from two sources: the first 160 participants of the ongoing ImmuneRACE study, and some 1,300 subjects contributed by 6 global collaborators. Nearly every sample came with metadata listing a de-identified subject ID, COVID-19 status, age in years and sex. Where HLA class I and class II types were available, the types were taken from metadata supplied by the sample provider, not from assay-based typing. The prospective study material was composed of cDNA or gDNA derived from T cells, B-cell-depleted T cells, or PBMCs. General findings and caveats noted by the study authors: The quantity of clinical and demographic metadata differed by source and by participant and was supplied without curation.

The CDR3 covers 13 residues, taking in both the cysteine and the phenylalanine. Of the read, only the CDR3 DNA is kept; its 39 bases are in frame from base 1. A distance of 7 bases separates the germline ends of V and J, which lose 2 bases and 2 bases respectively. For CDR1 and CDR2, the germline V gene lists MNHNS and SASEGT. Participants in the prospective study were aged 18 to 89 years, lived in about two dozen United States geographic areas, and enrolled through a virtual design. In the prospective study, cohorts were assigned on the basis of participant-reported clinical history obtained from a screening survey and a study questionnaire. ImmuneRACE Cohort 3 recovered participants were defined by two consecutive negative NP/OP PCR tests, healthcare professional clearance, or symptom resolution. Each participant in the prospective study had whole blood, serum and a nasopharyngeal or oropharyngeal swab collected by mobile phlebotomists. Additional blood draws and questionnaires over an approximately two-month period could optionally be provided by prospective study participants. Before DNA extraction, prospective study blood samples were shipped either frozen or at room temperature.

The immunoSEQ Assay, a bias-controlled multiplex PCR, was used to amplify TCRbeta CDR3 regions from genomic DNA. As for how the authors treated the data: Within the assay, amplification of reference gene primers was used to estimate how many nucleated cells each sample contained. To quantify the absolute abundance of each unique TCRbeta CDR3 rearrangement, sequence reads were collapsed and filtered. For each sample, productive Simpson clonality was calculated as the square root of Simpson's diversity index over productive rearrangements. TCRdb took over this immuneACCESS table, retaining in-frame rearrangements with V and J assigned. Such tables are incomplete; in checked studies, under half of the missing clones stem from an unresolved V gene, and the remainder is unexplained. That table is the source of V, J and clone size, and D and trimming were worked out from the DNA. The sample profile shows under 250,000 clones; over 65% of them were found once. The ten biggest clones cover 3% to 4% of the sample.

As for this clone: Its specific antigen is unknown. Nothing much larger sits one base from this clone, and base qualities are not available.

This clonotype originated in a woman in her fifties or sixties who had recovered from COVID-19. The chain is assembled from TRBV6-1 and TRBJ2-7; the D gene is perhaps TRBD1, from 5 matching bases. Sequencing was performed on PBMCs or T cells enriched from blood (not recorded which). In nucleotides, the sequence is TGTGCCAGCAGTGAAACAGGTCCCTACGAGCAGTACTTC. The encoded protein is CASSETGPYEQYF.